Below are 24 T cell receptor beta chains sequenced from a single sample in a study of cytomegalovirus exposure and HLA in healthy donors. The PCR used 60 Vbeta and 13 Jbeta primers. Profiled with immunoSEQ multiplex PCR; TCRdb holds only in-frame clones, not every one. This sample has approximately 170,000 clones; around 72% occur once, and the top ten carry more than 6%. The sample taken for sequencing was PBMCs. Every receptor here comes from a woman in her forties in good health and CMV-seropositive.

This clone occurred once. This chain uses TRBV19 with TRBJ1-1; D gene uncertain. Germline-derived CDR1 and CDR2 are LNHDA and SQIVND (reference sequence). The CDR3 consists of 12 residues. V lost 4 bases and J 10 bases, leaving 13 bases between the germline ends. CDR3 DNA sequence: TGTGCCAGTAGTAGCTCGGGATTCTCAGCTTTCTTT. This gives the protein CASSSSGFSAFF.

The CDR3 reads CASTNRGREKLFF. CDR3 nucleotides: TGTGCCAGCACAAACAGGGGACGGGAAAAACTGTTTTTT. The rearrangement uses TRBV2 and TRBJ1-4; 7 nucleotides line up with TRBD1. This CDR3 comprises 13 residues. Trimming removed 7 bases from V and 8 bases from J; junction bases left unmatched: 7. Germline V gene data show CDR1 as SNHLY and CDR2 as FYNNEI.

This chain uses TRBV4-1 with TRBJ2-5, with unresolved D. V was trimmed by 0 bases and J by 5 bases, leaving 13 bases between them. Looked up from germline, CDR1 is MGHRA and CDR2 is YSYEKL. There are 15 residues in the CDR3. CDR3 nucleotides: TGCGCCAGCAGCCAAGATGGCTTGGCGGTCGAGACCCAGTACTTC. It codes for CASSQDGLAVETQYF.

The chain has TRBV20-1 and TRBJ2-1; TRBD2 aligns across 9 bases. This CDR3 is built from 11 residues. CDR1 and CDR2 (germline): DFQATT, SNEGSKA (reference sequence). The CDR3 nucleotides are TGCACAGCGGGGGGAACGAATGAGCAGTTCTTC. Translating gives CTAGGTNEQFF.

This clone was seen more than once but under ten times. This chain connects TRBV2 to TRBJ2-7; 12 bases fit TRBD1. Per germline, CDR1 SNHLY and CDR2 FYNNEI. The CDR3 is made up of 16 amino acids. V trimming: 3 bases; J trimming: 3 bases; junction bases outside the gene matches: 6. The DNA of the CDR3 is TGTGCCAGCAGTGATATCGGGACAGGGGGCGGCTACGAGCAGTACTTC. Translated, it gives CASSDIGTGGGYEQYF.

This chain links TRBV7-2 with TRBJ2-7; 7 positions match TRBD2. The CDR3 is made up of 14 amino acids. CDR1 and CDR2 (germline): SGHTA, FQGNSA. The J segment lost 2 bases and the V segment lost 3 bases, leaving 4 bases of the junction unmatched. The CDR3 nucleotides are TGTGCCAGCAGCTTCAGCGGGAATCCCTACGAGCAGTACTTC. As protein: CASSFSGNPYEQYF.

V is TRBV4-3 and J is TRBJ1-5; D not resolved. CDR1 LGHNA and CDR2 YSLEER come from the germline V gene. Trimming shortened V by 0 bases and J by 3 bases, and 9 bases separated the two germline ends. The CDR3 extends over 15 amino acids. This chain's CDR3 is CASSQDWLVNQPQHF. The CDR3 bases are TGCGCCAGCAGCCAAGATTGGTTAGTCAATCAGCCCCAGCATTTT.

V and J are TRBV6-1 and TRBJ2-7, with D maybe TRBD2 (5 bases). The germline gives CDR1 MNHNS, CDR2 SASEGT. This CDR3 contains 13 residues. The V gene lost 8 bases and the J gene lost 3 bases, with 14 bases spanning the gap. CDR3 sequence (DNA): TGTGCCAGCGAGGGAACATCTGTCTACGAGCAGTACTTC. It is translated as CASEGTSVYEQYF.

This chain joins TRBV6-5 and TRBJ1-1; D call uncertain. The CDR3 runs 13 residues. Germline V gives CDR1 MNHEY, CDR2 SVGAGI. In nucleotides, the CDR3 is TGTGAATCCAGTAGAGGGATGAACACTGAAGCTTTCTTT. This codes for CESSRGMNTEAFF.

The V call is TRBV9, the J call TRBJ1-3; D remains ambiguous. Deletions cut 4 bases from V and 0 bases from J, with 11 bases between. Germline V gives CDR1 SGDLS, CDR2 YYNGEE. The CDR3 has 15 amino acids. This CDR3 reads CASSPEGSSGNTIYF. CDR3 DNA sequence: TGTGCCAGCAGCCCAGAGGGTTCCTCTGGAAACACCATATATTTT.

Concerning this clone itself: An end of the junction does not agree with germline; a read error may underlie this. This rearrangement joins TRBV7-9 to TRBJ1-6, with D unclear. Per the germline V gene, CDR1 is SEHNR and CDR2 is FQNEAQ (reference sequence). CDR3 length equals 15 residues. CDR3 DNA: TGTTCCAGCAGCTTGTCCAGCTCCTATAATTCACCCCTCCACTTT. Translated, it gives CSSSLSSSYNSPLHF.

The chain couples TRBV6-4 to TRBJ1-5; D gene uncertain. Trimming stripped 6 bases from V and 4 bases from J, with 10 bases between. Germline V gene data show CDR1 as MRHNA and CDR2 as SNTAGT. The CDR3 extends over 13 amino acids. CDR3 in amino acids: CASSLQANQPQHF. The DNA of the CDR3 is TGTGCCAGCAGCCTCCAGGCTAATCAGCCCCAGCATTTT.

The rearrangement joins TRBV19 to TRBJ2-1; 8 bases agree with TRBD2. V lost 2 bases to trimming and J lost 4 bases; unmatched junction nucleotides: 10. The germline gives CDR1 LNHDA, CDR2 SQIVND (reference sequence). This CDR3 is built from 17 residues. CDR3 region: CASSIPLGRGDYNEQFF. CDR3 in DNA: TGTGCCAGTAGTATACCCCTAGGGCGGGGGGATTACAATGAGCAGTTCTTC.

The chain employs TRBV7-6 and TRBJ2-1; D is possibly TRBD2 (7 bases). The CDR3 has 16 residues. V lost 4 bases and J 7 bases, leaving 20 bases between the germline ends. CDR1 and CDR2 from the germline V gene are SGHVS and FNYEAQ. The CDR3 reads CASSSTPPRGGNEQFF. The CDR3 nucleotides are TGTGCCAGCAGCTCTACACCTCCGAGGGGGGGGAATGAGCAGTTCTTC.

The chain links TRBV9 to TRBJ2-3; maybe TRBD1 (5 bases). Per the germline V gene, CDR1 is SGDLS and CDR2 is YYNGEE. Trimming took off 3 bases at V and 0 bases at J, with 8 bases between the two ends. CDR3 length equals 14 residues. CDR3 amino acids: CASSARGSTDTQYF. The CDR3 DNA sequence: TGTGCCAGCAGCGCTAGGGGAAGCACAGATACGCAGTATTTT. The entire variable domain, with the rest obtained from reference TRBV9 and TRBJ2-3, is as follows: DSGVTQTPKHLITATGQRVTLRCSPRSGDLSVYWYQQSLDQGLQFLIQYYNGEERAKGNILERFSAQQFPDLHSELNLSSLELGDSALYFCASSARGSTDTQYFGPGTRLTVL.

The chain employs TRBV11-2 and TRBJ1-2, with 10 bases fitting TRBD1. Germline CDR1 SGHAT, CDR2 FQNNGV. CDR3 size: 14 residues. The J segment lost 7 bases and the V segment lost 5 bases, leaving 7 bases of the junction unmatched. The CDR3: CASSGTGVFGGYTF. CDR3 nucleotides: TGTGCCAGCAGCGGGACAGGGGTCTTTGGTGGCTACACCTTC.

The J gene is TRBJ1-1, the V gene TRBV23-1, with 7 positions matching TRBD1. TRBV23-1 is an open reading frame, and its role is uncertain. This CDR3 comprises 17 residues. V lost 6 bases and J lost 1; bases outside the gene matches: 14. CDR3 in DNA: TGCGCCAGCAGCCTCTCTCCTAAGGGGGCCTCGAACACTGAAGCTTTCTTT. Protein product: CASSLSPKGASNTEAFF.

This chain joins TRBV28 and TRBJ1-1, with a weak D call TRBD1 (6 bases). The germline CDR1 and CDR2 sequences are MDHEN and SYDVKM. This CDR3 comprises 14 residues. V lost 6 bases and J 7 bases, leaving 18 bases between the germline ends. CDR3 protein: CASRGPGASSEAFF. The CDR3 DNA is TGTGCCAGCAGAGGCCCAGGGGCATCCAGTGAAGCTTTCTTT.

In DNA, the CDR3 is TGTGCCAGCATTTGGGGGACAGGGGATTCACCCCTCCACTTT. Translated, it gives CASIWGTGDSPLHF. The chain joins TRBV6-1 to TRBJ1-6, with TRBD1 identical over 10 bases. The V gene end was trimmed by 7 bases and the J gene end by 8 bases; junction bases not matched to a gene: 5. The CDR3 is 14 residues long. The germline gives CDR1 MNHNS, CDR2 SASEGT.

This chain links TRBV7-9 with TRBJ1-1; possible D gene TRBD1, 6 bases. Trimming stripped 1 base from V and 1 base from J, with 10 bases between. The germline gives CDR1 SEHNR, CDR2 FQNEAQ (reference sequence). The CDR3 is 15 residues long. The CDR3 sequence is CASSLGGHRNTEAFF. For the CDR3, the DNA is TGTGCCAGCAGCTTAGGGGGACACAGGAACACTGAAGCTTTCTTT. Full variable domain (rest looked up from reference TRBV7-9 and TRBJ1-1): DTGVSQNPRHKITKRGQNVTFRCDPISEHNRLYWYRQTLGQGPEFLTYFQNEAQLEKSRLLSDRFSAERPKGSFSTLEIQRTEQGDSAMYLCASSLGGHRNTEAFFGQGTRLTVV.

This clone turned up a few times. The chain is built from TRBV2 and TRBJ1-1; 10 positions agree with TRBD1. Germline loops: CDR1 SNHLY, CDR2 FYNNEI. This CDR3 is built from 14 residues. The V and J ends lost 8 bases and 6 bases, in that order; junction bases with no gene match: 9. The CDR3 DNA reads TGTGCCAGCCGACGACAGGGGGCTAGCGCTGAAGCTTTCTTT. Encoded protein: CASRRQGASAEAFF. The full variable domain, with the rest looked up from reference TRBV2 and TRBJ1-1, is EPEVTQTPSHQVTQMGQEVILRCVPISNHLYFYWYRQILGQKVEFLVSFYNNEISEKSEIFDDQFSVERPDGSNFTLKIRSTKLEDSAMYFCASRRQGASAEAFFGQGTRLTVV.

The chain couples TRBV6-4 to TRBJ2-3; 7 positions match TRBD2. This CDR3 region has 15 residues. V was pared by 6 bases and J by 2 bases, with 8 bases of the junction left unmatched. Germline lookup yields CDR1 MRHNA and CDR2 SNTAGT. CDR3 coding DNA: TGTGCCAGCAGCCTGGGGGGAGGGACCACAGATACGCAGTATTTT. This translates into CASSLGGGTTDTQYF.

The rearrangement links TRBV2 to TRBJ2-5; D is unclear. V dropped 9 bases and J dropped 3 bases, with 5 bases sitting between them. CDR3 length: 10 amino acids. The germline CDR1 and CDR2 sequences are SNHLY and FYNNEI. The CDR3 DNA follows: TGTGCCAGTCGAGAAGAGACCCAGTACTTC. Translating gives CASREETQYF.

The chain joins TRBV9 to TRBJ2-3, with a weak D call TRBD2 (7 bases). The CDR3 consists of 16 residues. Looked up from germline, CDR1 is SGDLS and CDR2 is YYNGEE. Between the trimmed V and J ends, which lost 4 bases and 6 bases, there was a span of 21 bases. The CDR3 region has the DNA TGTGCCAGCAGCCCTATCGTGAGGGGGGGCCGGGATACGCAGTATTTT. The encoded protein is CASSPIVRGGRDTQYF.